Listed below are T cell receptor beta chains from one sample, sequenced in a study of T cell repertoires in cytomegalovirus infection. One entry per CDR3 protein, called by TCRdb with MiXCR from the reads. This sample has some 300,000 distinct CDR3 sequences; roughly 15% occur once, and the top ten carry more than 10%. The sample taken for sequencing was PBMCs. Receptors were obtained from a human donor in good health (CMV status not recorded). Some clones in this sample may be carry-over from other donors' samples. Both conserved end residues are part of each CDR3. A D gene is named only where the DNA matches it firmly. Clone size is stated in some rows and not others, as once, few, many or a class when expanded.

v_call: TRBV19
d_call: TRBD1
clone_size: NA
j_call: TRBJ2-7
cdr3_nt: TGTGCCAGTAGACGGGACAGCGAGGGTTACGAGCAGTACTTC
cdr3_aa: CASRRDSEGYEQYF

v_call: TRBV7-2
d_call: NA
clone_size: many
j_call: TRBJ1-1
cdr3_nt: TGTGCCAGCAGCTTAAGGGGTACAGAGAACACTGAAGCTTTCTTT
cdr3_aa: CASSLRGTENTEAFF

v_call: TRBV9
d_call: TRBD1
clone_size: few
j_call: TRBJ1-2
cdr3_nt: TGTGCCAGCAGCGGAAGGGGACGGGACAGCAACGTCTATGGCTACACCTTC
cdr3_aa: CASSGRGRDSNVYGYTF

v_call: TRBV6-1
d_call: TRBD2
clone_size: many
j_call: TRBJ2-7
cdr3_nt: TGTGCCAGCAGTGGGTTTTCTAGCGGGTACTCCTACGAGCAGTACTTC
cdr3_aa: CASSGFSSGYSYEQYF

v_call: TRBV12-3/TRBV12-4
d_call: TRBD1
clone_size: NA
j_call: TRBJ2-2
cdr3_nt: TGTGCCAGCAGCCCACAGGGGGACCTCAACACCGGGGAGCTGTTTTTT
cdr3_aa: CASSPQGDLNTGELFF

v_call: TRBV18
d_call: TRBD1
clone_size: NA
j_call: TRBJ2-7
cdr3_nt: TGTGCCAGCTCACTACGGACAGGGAACCCCTACGAGCAGTACTTC
cdr3_aa: CASSLRTGNPYEQYF

v_call: TRBV20-1
d_call: TRBD1
clone_size: NA
j_call: TRBJ2-7
cdr3_nt: TGCAGTGCTAGAGGGGACAGGGATTGGGAGCAGTACTTC
cdr3_aa: CSARGDRDWEQYF

v_call: TRBV20-1
d_call: TRBD1
clone_size: many
j_call: TRBJ1-5
cdr3_nt: TGCAGTGCTAGAGGACCGGGACAGGCGTCCGGAGGCCTCGACGTGTCCCAGCATTTT
cdr3_aa: CSARGPGQASGGLDVSQHF

v_call: TRBV20-1
d_call: NA
clone_size: NA
j_call: TRBJ2-7
cdr3_nt: TGCAGTGCTAGTTCGGGGCGCTCCTACGAGCAGTACTTC
cdr3_aa: CSASSGRSYEQYF

v_call: TRBV6-6
d_call: NA
clone_size: NA
j_call: TRBJ2-3
cdr3_nt: TGTGCCAGCAGTTACCGAAGAACAGATACGCAGTATTTT
cdr3_aa: CASSYRRTDTQYF

v_call: TRBV5-6
d_call: TRBD1
clone_size: few
j_call: TRBJ2-6
cdr3_nt: TGTGCCAGCAGCACTGGACAGGGGAGCTCTGGGGCCAACGTCCTGACTTTC
cdr3_aa: CASSTGQGSSGANVLTF

v_call: TRBV27
d_call: TRBD1
clone_size: NA
j_call: TRBJ2-1
cdr3_nt: TGTGCCAGCAGTCGCCCCCTCGGGACAGGGGGATACAATGAGCAGTTCTTC
cdr3_aa: CASSRPLGTGGYNEQFF

v_call: TRBV20-1
d_call: TRBD1
clone_size: NA
j_call: TRBJ1-1
cdr3_nt: TGCAGTGCTACCTCACCCAAAGGGGGCAACACTGAAGCTTTCTTT
cdr3_aa: CSATSPKGGNTEAFF

v_call: TRBV28
d_call: NA
clone_size: NA
j_call: TRBJ1-4
cdr3_nt: TGTGCCAGCAGTCCTCTCGATGGGTATCGGGAAAAACTGTTTTTT
cdr3_aa: CASSPLDGYREKLFF

v_call: TRBV10-3
d_call: TRBD1
clone_size: few
j_call: TRBJ2-5
cdr3_nt: TGTGCCATCAGTGAGCTCCGCAGGGGGTTTGGAGAGACCCAGTACTTC
cdr3_aa: CAISELRRGFGETQYF

v_call: TRBV4-1
d_call: TRBD1
clone_size: NA
j_call: TRBJ2-3
cdr3_nt: TGCGCCAGCAGCCAAGACAGGGGGCCCTCCACAGATACGCAGTATTTT
cdr3_aa: CASSQDRGPSTDTQYF

v_call: TRBV19
d_call: TRBD2
clone_size: few
j_call: TRBJ2-1
cdr3_nt: TGTGCCAGTAGTACCTCCGGGACTAGAACGAACAATGAGCAGTTCTTC
cdr3_aa: CASSTSGTRTNNEQFF

v_call: TRBV12-3/TRBV12-4
d_call: NA
clone_size: few
j_call: TRBJ1-4
cdr3_nt: TGTGCCAGCAGTCCGCGGCTTATTGGGGAAAAACTGTTTTTT
cdr3_aa: CASSPRLIGEKLFF

v_call: TRBV7-9
d_call: NA
clone_size: NA
j_call: TRBJ2-3
cdr3_nt: TGTGCCAGCAGCCAAGGGACTCTTGATAGCACAGATACGCAGTATTTT
cdr3_aa: CASSQGTLDSTDTQYF

v_call: TRBV6-5
d_call: NA
clone_size: many
j_call: TRBJ2-5
cdr3_nt: TGTGCCAGCAGTGTCGGTTCTAACCAAGAGACCCAGTACTTC
cdr3_aa: CASSVGSNQETQYF

v_call: TRBV2
d_call: NA
clone_size: NA
j_call: TRBJ2-7
cdr3_nt: TGTGCCAGCAGTGAAAACAGGGCTGGCGAGCAGTACTTC
cdr3_aa: CASSENRAGEQYF